This is a list of T cell receptor beta chains from one sample in a study of control samples from healthy donors and cancer patients. Data came from immunoSEQ multiplex PCR; TCRdb stores just in-frame clones and leaves some out. The profile covers about 170,000 clones, with 75% to 95% appearing a single time and roughly 1.6% taken by the ten largest. Sequenced input: blood. Receptors were obtained from a woman in her twenties or thirties in good health. Both conserved end residues are part of each CDR3. The D gene is left open where the match is weak. Size values are once, few and many counts, or a class for expanded clones, and some rows have none.

clone_size	v_call	d_call	j_call	cdr3_aa	cdr3_nt
-	TRBV6-1	-	TRBJ1-5	CASSEILGNQPQHF	TGTGCCAGCAGTGAAATTCTGGGCAATCAGCCCCAGCATTTT
-	TRBV11-3	-	TRBJ1-1	CASSLTGTTEAFF	TGTGCCAGCAGCTTAACAGGAACCACTGAAGCTTTCTTT
-	TRBV7-9	TRBD2	TRBJ2-1	CASSASGTRYNEQFF	TGTGCCAGCAGCGCTAGCGGGACGAGATACAATGAGCAGTTCTTC
-	TRBV7-2	-	TRBJ1-3	CASSSRDPSGNTIYF	TGTGCCAGCAGCTCACGGGATCCCTCTGGAAACACCATATATTTT
-	TRBV15	-	TRBJ1-5	CATSRADSNQPQHF	TGTGCCACCAGCAGAGCGGACAGCAATCAGCCCCAGCATTTT
-	TRBV9	-	TRBJ2-1	CASSVSWGSYNEQFF	TGTGCCAGCAGCGTAAGCTGGGGTAGCTACAATGAGCAGTTCTTC
-	TRBV13	-	TRBJ2-7	CASSLWDHEQYF	TGTGCCAGCAGCTTATGGGACCACGAGCAGTACTTC
-	TRBV12-3/TRBV12-4	-	TRBJ2-1	CASAGTPYNEQFF	TGTGCCAGCGCTGGGACACCCTACAATGAGCAGTTCTTC
-	TRBV4-2	-	TRBJ1-5	CASSQDGSNQPQHF	TGTGCCAGCAGCCAAGACGGTAGCAATCAGCCCCAGCATTTT
-	TRBV28	TRBD1	TRBJ2-3	CASSLLGDRGSDTQYF	TGTGCCAGCAGTTTACTCGGGGACAGGGGGTCAGATACGCAGTATTTT
-	TRBV9	TRBD1	TRBJ2-5	CASWTGTGQETQYF	TGTGCCAGCTGGACCGGGACAGGGCAAGAGACCCAGTACTTC
-	TRBV30	-	TRBJ1-2	CASGDTSNYGYTF	TGTGCCTCGGGGGACACCTCTAACTATGGCTACACCTTC
-	TRBV5-6	TRBD2	TRBJ2-1	CASSLSLAGVYEQFF	TGTGCCAGCAGCTTGAGTCTAGCGGGAGTCTATGAGCAGTTCTTC
-	TRBV9	-	TRBJ1-1	CASSAGQSMNTEAFF	TGTGCCAGCAGCGCCGGACAGAGCATGAACACTGAAGCTTTCTTT
-	TRBV7-9	-	TRBJ1-1	CASSAGHNTEAFF	TGTGCCAGCAGCGCCGGCCATAACACTGAAGCTTTCTTT
-	TRBV28	TRBD1	TRBJ1-1	CASSLSGGAWTEAFF	TGTGCCAGCAGTTTATCAGGGGGCGCGTGGACTGAAGCTTTCTTT
-	TRBV18	-	TRBJ1-4	CASSPPGGGEKLFF	TGTGCCAGCTCACCACCGGGAGGGGGTGAAAAACTGTTTTTT
-	TRBV21-1	-	TRBJ1-1	CASSKADRGRPEAFF	TGTGCCAGCAGCAAAGCGGACAGGGGGAGGCCTGAAGCTTTCTTT
once	TRBV5-6	TRBD1	TRBJ2-2	CASSIQGARTGELFF	TGTGCCAGCAGTATCCAGGGGGCGCGCACCGGGGAGCTGTTTTTT
-	TRBV12-5	TRBD2	TRBJ2-1	CASGLRDYPYNEQFF	TGTGCTAGTGGTTTAAGGGACTACCCCTACAATGAGCAGTTCTTC
-	TRBV6-1	TRBD1	TRBJ2-7	CASSDGTGGSEQYF	TGTGCCAGCAGTGATGGGACAGGGGGATCCGAGCAGTACTTC
-	TRBV9	TRBD2	TRBJ2-3	CASSVGLAGGVTDTQYF	TGTGCCAGCAGCGTAGGGCTAGCGGGGGGGGTCACAGATACGCAGTATTTT
-	TRBV10-3	TRBD1	TRBJ1-1	CAISESPGGMNTEAFF	TGTGCCATCAGTGAGTCACCAGGGGGTATGAACACTGAAGCTTTCTTT
-	TRBV5-1	TRBD1	TRBJ1-1	CASSGTPGQGGTEAFF	TGCGCCAGCAGCGGAACACCGGGACAGGGGGGCACTGAAGCTTTCTTT
-	TRBV2	-	TRBJ2-3	CASSGQRGGTDTQYF	TGTGCCAGCAGTGGACAAAGGGGGGGCACAGATACGCAGTATTTT
-	TRBV28	TRBD1	TRBJ1-6	CASSISGTGVSPLHF	TGTGCCAGCAGTATCTCCGGGACAGGGGTTTCACCCCTCCACTTT
-	TRBV10-3	TRBD1	TRBJ1-6	CAISETGGGSPLHF	TGTGCCATCAGTGAGACAGGGGGCGGATCACCCCTCCACTTT
-	TRBV7-6	TRBD2	TRBJ2-2	CASSLALAGVNTGELFF	TGTGCCAGCAGCTTAGCGCTAGCGGGAGTGAACACCGGGGAGCTGTTTTTT
-	TRBV11-2	TRBD2	TRBJ2-5	CASSLEAGLASETQYF	TGTGCCAGCAGCTTAGAAGCCGGACTAGCAAGCGAGACCCAGTACTTC
-	TRBV6-1	TRBD1	TRBJ2-7	CASSEGAGGAGEQYF	TGTGCCAGCAGTGAAGGGGCAGGGGGCGCGGGAGAGCAGTACTTC
-	TRBV3-1/TRBV3-2	TRBD1	TRBJ1-4	CASSQNRGNEKLFF	TGTGCCAGCAGCCAAAACAGGGGAAATGAAAAACTGTTTTTT
-	TRBV7-3	-	TRBJ2-1	CASSPGGPVNEQFF	TGTGCCAGCAGCCCCGGGGGGCCCGTCAATGAGCAGTTCTTC
-	TRBV19	TRBD1	TRBJ1-1	CASRGQGNTEAFF	TGTGCCAGTAGAGGACAGGGTAACACTGAAGCTTTCTTT
-	TRBV6-1	-	TRBJ1-1	CASSEADGNTEAFF	TGTGCCAGCAGTGAAGCGGACGGGAACACTGAAGCTTTCTTT
-	TRBV6-5	-	TRBJ1-4	CASSPGGGEKLFF	TGTGCCAGCAGTCCCGGGGGGGGCGAAAAACTGTTTTTT
-	TRBV25-1	-	TRBJ1-1	CASSLPGNTEAFF	TGTGCCAGCAGTCTCCCGGGGAACACTGAAGCTTTCTTT
-	TRBV29-1	TRBD2	TRBJ2-5	CSVEAGGGETQYF	TGCAGCGTTGAAGCTGGGGGGGGAGAGACCCAGTACTTC
-	TRBV27	TRBD1	TRBJ2-7	CASSFRQGEQYF	TGTGCCAGCAGTTTTCGACAGGGGGAGCAGTACTTC
-	TRBV7-2	-	TRBJ1-3	CASSLRLTGNTIYF	TGTGCCAGCAGCCTAAGACTGACTGGAAACACCATATATTTT
-	TRBV12-3/TRBV12-4	TRBD2	TRBJ2-7	CASTLAGPYEQYF	TGTGCCAGCACCTTAGCGGGACCCTACGAGCAGTACTTC
-	TRBV30	TRBD2	TRBJ2-2	CAWSPGLGNTGELFF	TGTGCCTGGAGTCCGGGACTAGGGAACACCGGGGAGCTGTTTTTT
many	TRBV7-2	TRBD1	TRBJ1-5	CASSLDRGGQPQHF	TGTGCCAGCAGCTTAGACAGGGGGGGCCAGCCCCAGCATTTT
once	TRBV25-1	TRBD1	TRBJ2-1	CASSKPGTGVFNEQFF	TGTGCCAGCAGTAAACCCGGGACAGGGGTGTTCAATGAGCAGTTCTTC
-	TRBV4-3	-	TRBJ2-3	CASSQDVTAPTDTQYF	TGCGCCAGCAGCCAAGATGTAACCGCCCCCACAGATACGCAGTATTTT
-	TRBV23-1	TRBD1	TRBJ1-5	CASSQSDRGLNQPQHF	TGCGCCAGCAGTCAATCGGACAGGGGGTTGAATCAGCCCCAGCATTTT
-	TRBV3-1/TRBV3-2	-	TRBJ2-3	CASSQRIGNTDTQYF	TGTGCCAGCAGCCAACGGATAGGGAACACAGATACGCAGTATTTT
-	TRBV12-5	-	TRBJ1-1	CASGFRGNTEAFF	TGTGCTAGTGGTTTCAGGGGGAACACTGAAGCTTTCTTT
-	TRBV28	TRBD2	TRBJ2-5	CASSLFGLAGETQYF	TGTGCCAGCAGTTTATTCGGCCTAGCGGGAGAGACCCAGTACTTC
-	TRBV6-2/TRBV6-3	TRBD2	TRBJ2-5	CASSLFSGRGEETQYF	TGTGCCAGCAGCCTCTTTAGCGGGAGGGGGGAAGAGACCCAGTACTTC
-	TRBV30	-	TRBJ2-7	CAWSVRAYEQYF	TGTGCCTGGAGTGTACGGGCCTACGAGCAGTACTTC
-	TRBV27	TRBD2	TRBJ2-5	CASSLTSGSGETQYF	TGTGCCAGCAGTTTAACTAGCGGGAGTGGGGAGACCCAGTACTTC
-	TRBV18	-	TRBJ1-4	CASSAGTNEKLFF	TGTGCCAGCTCGGCCGGGACGAATGAAAAACTGTTTTTT
-	TRBV5-1	-	TRBJ2-7	CASSPRRNYEQYF	TGCGCCAGCAGCCCCAGACGGAACTACGAGCAGTACTTC
-	TRBV27	-	TRBJ1-2	CASSLSNNYGYTF	TGTGCCAGCAGTTTATCGAATAACTATGGCTACACCTTC
-	TRBV6-2/TRBV6-3	TRBD2	TRBJ2-1	CASSLHPSGNEQFF	TGTGCCAGCAGTCTACACCCTAGCGGCAATGAGCAGTTCTTC
-	TRBV19	TRBD1	TRBJ1-1	CASSWDRVGTEAFF	TGTGCCAGTAGTTGGGACAGGGTCGGAACTGAAGCTTTCTTT
-	TRBV4-3	TRBD2	TRBJ2-5	CASSQATSVQETQYF	TGCGCCAGCAGCCAAGCGACTAGCGTGCAGGAGACCCAGTACTTC
-	TRBV5-1	-	TRBJ2-3	CASSLKASTDTQYF	TGCGCCAGCAGCTTGAAGGCGAGCACAGATACGCAGTATTTT
-	TRBV10-3	-	TRBJ1-1	CAISEAGQGRTEAFF	TGTGCCATCAGTGAGGCGGGGCAGGGTAGGACTGAAGCTTTCTTT